A selection of T cell receptor beta chains follows, all from one sample in a study of human T cells and chemical hapten exposure. A single record per CDR3 protein comes from TCRdb applying MiXCR to the RACE reads. This table holds 55,000 to 85,000 distinct CDR3 sequences, about 9.4% found once. The sequencing used whole blood, collected in connection with sensitization to the hapten diphenylcyclopropenone (DPC). These TCRs come from a woman aged 40 to 55 with alopecia areata. Some clones in this sample may be carry-over from other donors' samples. The CDR3 runs from the conserved cysteine through the conserved F or W. The order of the fields is V gene, D gene, clone size, J gene, CDR3 protein, CDR3 DNA. D genes are given only for firm matches. The size entry is marked missing in some rows and otherwise reads once, few, many or a size class.

v_call: TRBV4-1; d_call: .; clone_size: many; j_call: TRBJ2-2; cdr3_aa: CASSQDPGAGELFF; cdr3_nt: TGCGCCAGCAGCCAAGATCCGGGAGCCGGGGAGCTGTTTTTT
v_call: TRBV5-1; d_call: .; clone_size: many; j_call: TRBJ2-7; cdr3_aa: CASSFAGGSREQYF; cdr3_nt: TGCGCCAGCAGCTTCGCAGGGGGGTCCCGCGAGCAGTACTTC
v_call: TRBV2; d_call: TRBD1; clone_size: .; j_call: TRBJ2-1; cdr3_aa: CASSVQGAGEQFF; cdr3_nt: TGTGCCAGCAGTGTACAGGGGGCCGGTGAGCAGTTCTTC
v_call: TRBV12-3/TRBV12-4; d_call: .; clone_size: .; j_call: TRBJ2-5; cdr3_aa: CASSFQASFSQETQYF; cdr3_nt: TGTGCCAGCAGTTTCCAGGCCAGTTTTAGCCAAGAGACCCAGTACTTC
v_call: TRBV20-1; d_call: .; clone_size: many; j_call: TRBJ1-1; cdr3_aa: CSARGNGYEAFF; cdr3_nt: TGCAGTGCTAGAGGAAATGGGTATGAAGCTTTCTTT
v_call: TRBV28; d_call: TRBD1; clone_size: many; j_call: TRBJ2-6; cdr3_aa: CASSPDRASGANVLTF; cdr3_nt: TGTGCCAGCAGCCCGGACAGGGCCTCTGGGGCCAACGTCCTGACTTTC
v_call: TRBV28; d_call: TRBD1; clone_size: many; j_call: TRBJ2-7; cdr3_aa: CASRTGTGTYEQYF; cdr3_nt: TGTGCCAGCAGGACCGGGACAGGAACCTACGAGCAGTACTTC
v_call: TRBV7-9; d_call: .; clone_size: .; j_call: TRBJ2-1; cdr3_aa: CASSPTLDRYNEQFF; cdr3_nt: TGTGCCAGCAGCCCTACTCTAGACAGGTACAATGAGCAGTTCTTC
v_call: TRBV20-1; d_call: TRBD2; clone_size: .; j_call: TRBJ2-3; cdr3_aa: CSASVAGGPSDTQYF; cdr3_nt: TGCAGTGCTAGCGTAGCGGGGGGGCCGTCAGATACGCAGTATTTT
v_call: TRBV11-2; d_call: .; clone_size: many; j_call: TRBJ1-3; cdr3_aa: CASSLLRGLAGNTIYF; cdr3_nt: TGTGCCAGCAGCTTACTCAGGGGACTGGCTGGAAACACCATATATTTT
v_call: TRBV11-2; d_call: .; clone_size: many; j_call: TRBJ1-2; cdr3_aa: CASSPGLAFYGYTF; cdr3_nt: TGTGCCAGCAGCCCAGGGCTGGCCTTCTATGGCTACACCTTC
v_call: TRBV4-1; d_call: TRBD1; clone_size: many; j_call: TRBJ2-2; cdr3_aa: CASSQPSSRTGLTAGELFF; cdr3_nt: TGCGCCAGCAGCCAACCATCTTCGAGGACAGGTCTTACCGCCGGGGAGCTGTTTTTT
v_call: TRBV3-1; d_call: .; clone_size: many; j_call: TRBJ2-7; cdr3_aa: CASSQRSGNWFVEQYF; cdr3_nt: TGTGCCAGCAGCCAAAGGAGTGGGAATTGGTTCGTCGAGCAGTACTTC
v_call: TRBV29-1; d_call: .; clone_size: many; j_call: TRBJ1-1; cdr3_aa: CSVQTGMPNTEAFF; cdr3_nt: TGCAGCGTACAAACGGGGATGCCGAACACTGAAGCTTTCTTT
v_call: TRBV3-1; d_call: .; clone_size: many; j_call: TRBJ2-5; cdr3_aa: CASSQDRVRGRRETQYF; cdr3_nt: TGTGCCAGCAGCCAAGATCGGGTCCGGGGCCGAAGAGAGACCCAGTACTTC
v_call: TRBV12-3/TRBV12-4; d_call: .; clone_size: many; j_call: TRBJ1-1; cdr3_aa: CASSFSLISGAEAFF; cdr3_nt: TGTGCCAGCAGTTTTTCCCTTATATCCGGGGCCGAAGCTTTCTTT
v_call: TRBV5-1; d_call: TRBD1; clone_size: many; j_call: TRBJ1-4; cdr3_aa: CASSSDRALGELFF; cdr3_nt: TGCGCCAGCAGCTCGGACAGGGCCTTAGGGGAACTGTTTTTT
v_call: TRBV29-1; d_call: TRBD1; clone_size: many; j_call: TRBJ2-7; cdr3_aa: CSVDRGTGVNEQYF; cdr3_nt: TGCAGCGTTGATCGTGGGACAGGGGTCAACGAGCAGTACTTC
v_call: TRBV12-3/TRBV12-4; d_call: .; clone_size: many; j_call: TRBJ1-1; cdr3_aa: CASSLTQNTEAFF; cdr3_nt: TGTGCCAGCAGTTTAACCCAGAACACTGAAGCTTTCTTT
v_call: TRBV7-6; d_call: .; clone_size: .; j_call: TRBJ2-3; cdr3_aa: CASSSVGDTQYF; cdr3_nt: TGTGCCAGCAGCTCCGTTGGGGATACGCAGTATTTT
v_call: TRBV4-2; d_call: TRBD2; clone_size: many; j_call: TRBJ2-5; cdr3_aa: CASSQELAEETQYF; cdr3_nt: TGTGCCAGCAGCCAAGAACTAGCGGAAGAGACCCAGTACTTC
v_call: TRBV5-1; d_call: .; clone_size: few; j_call: TRBJ1-5; cdr3_aa: CASSSGDHQPQHF; cdr3_nt: TGCGCCAGCAGCTCAGGGGATCATCAGCCCCAGCATTTT
v_call: TRBV5-6; d_call: .; clone_size: few; j_call: TRBJ1-2; cdr3_aa: CASSLWTANYGYTF; cdr3_nt: TGTGCCAGCAGCTTGTGGACAGCTAACTATGGCTACACCTTC
v_call: TRBV9; d_call: .; clone_size: few; j_call: TRBJ2-3; cdr3_aa: CASSVTGTSDTQYF; cdr3_nt: TGTGCCAGCAGCGTTACGGGGACTTCAGATACGCAGTATTTT
v_call: TRBV2; d_call: .; clone_size: .; j_call: TRBJ2-3; cdr3_aa: CASAGYTDTQYF; cdr3_nt: TGTGCCAGCGCAGGCTACACAGATACGCAGTATTTT
v_call: TRBV7-2; d_call: .; clone_size: many; j_call: TRBJ2-7; cdr3_aa: CASSLGYSYEQYF; cdr3_nt: TGTGCCAGCAGCTTGGGCTACTCCTACGAGCAGTACTTC
v_call: TRBV3-1; d_call: .; clone_size: few; j_call: TRBJ2-7; cdr3_aa: CASSQRQTYEQYF; cdr3_nt: TGTGCCAGCAGCCAGCGGCAGACCTACGAGCAGTACTTC
v_call: TRBV20-1; d_call: .; clone_size: many; j_call: TRBJ2-7; cdr3_aa: CSASQRRPTYEQYF; cdr3_nt: TGCAGTGCTAGCCAGAGAAGACCCACCTACGAGCAGTACTTC